The rows below give T cell receptor beta chains drawn from one sample of a study of blood T cells in healthy people across ages. MiXCR, applied by TCRdb to the 5' RACE reads, yields one record per CDR3 protein. The sample has over 1,200,000 distinct CDR3 sequences, roughly 59% seen once. Sequencing input: blood. Every receptor here comes from a man in his late teens or twenties in good health. Each CDR3 is given with its conserved first and last residue. D genes are given only for firm matches. Rows give clone size only sometimes, using once, few, many, or a class for an expanded clone.

DNA,CDR3,D,V,size,J
TGCGCCAGCAGCTTGGTGCGGAACCCTGAAGTGGGTGAGCAGTACTTC,CASSLVRNPEVGEQYF,.,TRBV5-1,.,TRBJ2-7
TGCGCCAGCAGCTTGTTGGCGGGGGCAGTACCAGATACGCAGTATTTT,CASSLLAGAVPDTQYF,.,TRBV5-1,.,TRBJ2-3
TGCGCCAGCAGCCCCACGGGAGGGTTCACAGATACGCAGTATTTT,CASSPTGGFTDTQYF,TRBD2,TRBV5-1,.,TRBJ2-3
TGTGCCAGCAGTTTAAGGCGGTCGGGTCAAGAGACCCAGTACTTC,CASSLRRSGQETQYF,.,TRBV27,.,TRBJ2-5
TGTGCCAGCGCTGCGTCCGGGACGGTCTCCTACGAGCAGTACTTC,CASAASGTVSYEQYF,.,TRBV6-1,.,TRBJ2-7
TGCAGTGAATCAGCATGGGCGGGGGGCCCCGTAGAGACCCAGTACTTC,CSESAWAGGPVETQYF,TRBD2,TRBV20-1,.,TRBJ2-5
TGTGCCAGCAGCCATCGGACGGAAATCTCTGGGGCCAACGTCCTGACTTTC,CASSHRTEISGANVLTF,.,TRBV5-5,once,TRBJ2-6
TGCAGTGCTAGTCACAGGCTCGCTAGCGACGTTGAGCAGTACTTC,CSASHRLASDVEQYF,.,TRBV20-1,.,TRBJ2-5
TGTGCCAGCAGTTTTAATCCGTGGGGACAAGAGACCCGGTACTTC,CASSFNPWGQETRYF,.,TRBV12-3/TRBV12-4,.,TRBJ2-5
TGTGCCAGCAGCCCTGGGACATTTTCCTCACCCCTCCACTTT,CASSPGTFSSPLHF,.,TRBV12-3/TRBV12-4,.,TRBJ1-6
TGTGCCAGCAGCCCCTCTCCAGCGGGGTCGTTCTACAATGAGCAGTTCTTC,CASSPSPAGSFYNEQFF,TRBD2,TRBV4-2,.,TRBJ2-1
TGTGCCAGCAGCAAAAAGGGCAGAGATCCCTACGAGCAGTACTTC,CASSKKGRDPYEQYF,.,TRBV21-1,.,TRBJ2-7
TGTGCCAGCAGTCAAAACGGGGTTGGTGAAAAACTGTTTTTT,CASSQNGVGEKLFF,.,TRBV7-9,few,TRBJ1-4
TGTGCCAGCAGCGGGGACACGATGATATCCAATGAGCAGTTCTTC,CASSGDTMISNEQFF,.,TRBV7-9,.,TRBJ2-1
TGTGCCAGCAGTTACTCGGGCGGGAGGAACACTGAAGCTTTCTTT,CASSYSGGRNTEAFF,.,TRBV6-5,.,TRBJ1-1
TGTGCCAGCAGTGGAATTCCTTCAAACACAGATACGCAGTATTTT,CASSGIPSNTDTQYF,.,TRBV6-4,.,TRBJ2-3
TGCAGTGCTCGACTTAGCGGGAGGGCCACCTACAATGAGCAGTACTTC,CSARLSGRATYNEQYF,TRBD2,TRBV20-1,.,TRBJ2-7
TGCGCCAGCAGCCAAGAATTGGGAAATAATGAAAAACTGTTTTTT,CASSQELGNNEKLFF,.,TRBV4-3,.,TRBJ1-4
TGTGCCAGCACCGTTACTAGCGGGAGAGTGTACAGTTGGAATGAGCAGTTCTTC,CASTVTSGRVYSWNEQFF,TRBD2,TRBV5-5,.,TRBJ2-1
TGCAGTGCTTATAGCGGGAGGTTTCCCTACGAGCAGTACTTC,CSAYSGRFPYEQYF,TRBD2,TRBV20-1,.,TRBJ2-7
TGTGCCAGCATGTCCGGGGGCCGTTACAATGAGCAGTTCTTC,CASMSGGRYNEQFF,.,TRBV28,.,TRBJ2-1
TGCAGCGTTGAACCCTTCGGCGGAGGGGAGCTGTTTTTT,CSVEPFGGGELFF,.,TRBV29-1,.,TRBJ2-2
TGTGCCAGCAGCTCCGGGACAGGGGAAATTATATTCGGCTACACCTTC,CASSSGTGEIIFGYTF,TRBD1,TRBV7-9,.,TRBJ1-2
TGCAGTGCTAGGGGGACGGCGGGAGGTTCACCCCTCCACTTT,CSARGTAGGSPLHF,.,TRBV20-1,few,TRBJ1-6
TGTGCCAGCAGTTCCCAGGGAAGGGTAGGCTACGAGCAGTACTTC,CASSSQGRVGYEQYF,.,TRBV27,few,TRBJ2-7
TGCAGCGCCAGAGGAGGGACTAGCGGTCATGAGCAGTTCTTC,CSARGGTSGHEQFF,TRBD2,TRBV29-1,.,TRBJ2-1
TGTGCCACCAGCAGAGATGCACCTGGGGCCAACGTCCTGACTTTC,CATSRDAPGANVLTF,.,TRBV15,few,TRBJ2-6
TGCAGCGTTGAGGATGCTAGGGACTATGGCTACACCTTC,CSVEDARDYGYTF,.,TRBV29-1,.,TRBJ1-2
TGCGCCAGCAGCCAAATACAGGGGGGGGGGGACACTGAAGCTTTCTTT,CASSQIQGGGDTEAFF,TRBD1,TRBV4-1,once,TRBJ1-1
TGTGCCACCAGCAGAGCCTCGCCGGGGAGCGGGGTGCAGTTCTTC,CATSRASPGSGVQFF,TRBD2,TRBV15,few,TRBJ2-1
TGTGCCAGCAGTGAATTCGTACAGGGGTATAACGAGCAGTACTTC,CASSEFVQGYNEQYF,TRBD1,TRBV6-1,.,TRBJ2-7
TGCAGTGCTAGTTTGAACTACAATGAGCAGTTCTTC,CSASLNYNEQFF,.,TRBV20-1,.,TRBJ2-1
TGTGCCAGCGGAAGACTAAATGAAAAACTGTTTTTT,CASGRLNEKLFF,.,TRBV7-9,.,TRBJ1-4
TGTGCCAGCAGCTTAGCCCCCCGCGTCACAGATACGCAGTATTTT,CASSLAPRVTDTQYF,.,TRBV7-2,few,TRBJ2-3
TGTGCCAGCAGCGCGACCGGGACTAGCGAAAAATACCAAGAGACCCAGTACTTC,CASSATGTSEKYQETQYF,TRBD2,TRBV7-9,.,TRBJ2-5
TGTGCCAGCAGACCAACAGGGGGCACAAGTGAAAAACTGTTTTTT,CASRPTGGTSEKLFF,TRBD1,TRBV7-9,.,TRBJ1-4
TGTGCCATCAGTGAACAGTCTGCAACTAATGAAAAACTGTTTTTT,CAISEQSATNEKLFF,.,TRBV10-3,few,TRBJ1-4
TGCGCCAGCAGCCAAGGGTCTTCCCTCACCGGGGAGCTGTTTTTT,CASSQGSSLTGELFF,.,TRBV4-1,.,TRBJ2-2
TGTGCCAGCAGACAGGGCGATTCACCCCTCCACTTT,CASRQGDSPLHF,.,TRBV2,.,TRBJ1-6
TGTGCCAGCAGCAAGGAGGGGCTAAGCTCCTACGAGCAGTACTTC,CASSKEGLSSYEQYF,.,TRBV6-5,.,TRBJ2-7
TGCAGTGCTAGAGATCGATTGGCGTCTGGGGCCAACGTCCTGACTTTC,CSARDRLASGANVLTF,.,TRBV20-1,.,TRBJ2-6
TGTGCCAGCAGTACCTCGGGGACAGGGGGTGCTGAGCAGTTCTTC,CASSTSGTGGAEQFF,TRBD1,TRBV27,.,TRBJ2-1
TGCGCCAGCAGCCAGCCGGGACAGGGTAAGGAGACCCAGTACTTC,CASSQPGQGKETQYF,TRBD1,TRBV4-1,.,TRBJ2-5
TGTGCCAGCAGTTACGGGACTAGCGGACCCCCCGATACGCAGTATTTT,CASSYGTSGPPDTQYF,TRBD2,TRBV6-2/TRBV6-3,.,TRBJ2-3
TGCAGTGCTAGTCCTTTAATGAACACTGAAGCTTTCTTT,CSASPLMNTEAFF,.,TRBV20-1,.,TRBJ1-1
TGCAGCGTTGATAGACCTAAAGAGACCCAGTACTTC,CSVDRPKETQYF,.,TRBV29-1,.,TRBJ2-5
TGTGCCAGCAGCTTAGACTCGGCGGGGCCCTCCTACAATGAGCAGTTCTTC,CASSLDSAGPSYNEQFF,.,TRBV11-2,.,TRBJ2-1
TGCAGTGCTAGAGATATGAGGCTACTTGAGCAGTTCTTC,CSARDMRLLEQFF,.,TRBV20-1,.,TRBJ2-1
TGCGCCAGCAGGCCCGGACAGGGGGATCAGCCCCAGCATTTT,CASRPGQGDQPQHF,TRBD1,TRBV5-1,.,TRBJ1-5
TGTGCCAGCAGCCTTAACCCCGACAGGGGGAGAAACATTCAGTACTTC,CASSLNPDRGRNIQYF,TRBD1,TRBV12-3/TRBV12-4,.,TRBJ2-4
TGTGCCAGCAGTAAGAGGCAGGGGGGGATAGAGCAGTACTTC,CASSKRQGGIEQYF,.,TRBV7-2,.,TRBJ2-5
TGTGCCATCAGTATCGGGACAGGGTTTAATGGCTACACCTTC,CAISIGTGFNGYTF,TRBD1,TRBV10-3,few,TRBJ1-2
TGTGCCATCAGTGATTTGCACAGGCGAGCGATGGAGGGCGAGCAGTACTTC,CAISDLHRRAMEGEQYF,.,TRBV10-3,few,TRBJ2-7
TGTGCCAGCAGCCAAGCCGGAGTTGTGGCGCGCAATGAGCAGTTCTTC,CASSQAGVVARNEQFF,.,TRBV3-1,.,TRBJ2-1
TGTGCCAGCAGTCCAACAAATACTATCTACAATGAGCAGTTCTTC,CASSPTNTIYNEQFF,.,TRBV6-2/TRBV6-3,.,TRBJ2-1